This T cell receptor beta chain was observed in a study of T cells in Graves' hyperthyroidism and ophthalmopathy. Authors of the study amplified TCR beta CDR3 regions from RNA transcripts. In the first-round RT-PCR of the TCR CDR3, the HTBI primer set was used. In TCRdb, the multiplex PCR reads were re-called with MiXCR into one record per CDR3 protein. The sample lists a few hundred thousand distinct CDR3 sequences, 15% to 18% occurring once. CDR1 and CDR2 (germline): SGDLS, YYNGEE. V shed 0 bases and J 4 bases; nucleotides not matched to a gene: 2. CDR3 size: 15 residues. In its sample, this clonotype was seen a few times.

The chain links TRBV9 to TRBJ2-3; the match to TRBD1 covers 10 bases. The receptor comes from a woman in her 30s with Graves' hyperthyroidism. What was sequenced was blood. In nucleotides, the CDR3 is TGTGCCAGCAGCGTAGACGGACAGGGGGCAGATACGCAGTATTTT. This encodes CASSVDGQGADTQYF.